This T cell receptor (beta chain) was captured in a study of blood T cell repertoires in COVID-19. Across the whole study: The United States, Italy and Spain provided the acute and convalescent COVID-19 samples.

Germline V gene lookup returns CDR1 SNHLY and CDR2 FYNNEI. The germline V and J ends were trimmed by 11 bases and 7 bases, with 18 bases remaining between them. This CDR3 spans 13 amino acids. Original analysis: Counts of nucleated cells, estimated from reference gene primer amplification, were obtained. Profiling relied on immunoSEQ multiplex PCR, and the TCRdb table lists in-frame clones only, not all of them. The V and J calls and the clone size are those of that table, but D and trimming were determined from the DNA. This sample yields almost 85,000 clones, of which approximately 82% are seen a single time; approximately 37% belongs to the top ten.

Sequenced material: peripheral blood. The TCR sequence derives from an elderly man with active or convalescent COVID-19. V usage is TRBV2 and J usage is TRBJ2-1; D is possibly TRBD2 (6 bases). In DNA, the CDR3 is TGTGCCGGGGAGGAGGGCTTCGGGAATGAGCAGTTCTTC. Its translation: CAGEEGFGNEQFF.